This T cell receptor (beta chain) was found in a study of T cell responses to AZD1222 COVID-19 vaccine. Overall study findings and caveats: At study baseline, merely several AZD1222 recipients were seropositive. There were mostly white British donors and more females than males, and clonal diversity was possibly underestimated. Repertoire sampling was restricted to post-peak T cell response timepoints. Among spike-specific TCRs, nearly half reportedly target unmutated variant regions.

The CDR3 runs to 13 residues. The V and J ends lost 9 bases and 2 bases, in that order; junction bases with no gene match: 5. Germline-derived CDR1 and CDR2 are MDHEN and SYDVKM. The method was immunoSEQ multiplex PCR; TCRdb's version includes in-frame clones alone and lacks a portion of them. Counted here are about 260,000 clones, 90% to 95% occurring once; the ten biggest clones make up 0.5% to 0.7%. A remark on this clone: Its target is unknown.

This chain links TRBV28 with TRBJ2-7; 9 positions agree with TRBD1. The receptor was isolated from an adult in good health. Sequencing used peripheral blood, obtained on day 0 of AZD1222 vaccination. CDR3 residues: CASLGQGPYEQYF. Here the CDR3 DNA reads TGTGCCAGTCTGGGACAGGGCCCCTACGAGCAGTACTTC.